A selection of T cell receptor beta chains follows, all from one sample in a study of T cells after yellow fever vaccination. TCRdb itself ran the 5' RACE reads through MiXCR, one entry per CDR3 protein. The sample comprises a few hundred thousand distinct CDR3 sequences, 7.5% to 9% of which are singletons, and around 3.5% rests with the top ten. The sequenced sample was CD4+ T cells sorted from PBMCs, obtained 5 days after the yellow fever booster vaccination. The receptors shown here come from a man between 18 and 29 years old who received the YFV17D yellow fever vaccine. The CDR3 runs from the conserved cysteine through the conserved F or W. D genes are given only for firm matches. The size entry is marked missing in some rows and otherwise reads once, few, many or a size class.

J,size,D,V,DNA,CDR3
TRBJ2-7,few,TRBD2,TRBV20-1,TGCAGTGCTATGGGACTAGCGTACTCCTACGAGCAGTACTTC,CSAMGLAYSYEQYF
TRBJ2-3,few,TRBD2,TRBV4-3,TGCGCCAGCAGCCCCCAGGCGGGGGGGCCCACAGATACGCAGTATTTT,CASSPQAGGPTDTQYF
TRBJ1-5,few,.,TRBV2,TGTGCCAGCAGTGATGGGACCTCGGGGCCCCAGCATTTT,CASSDGTSGPQHF
TRBJ2-3,many,TRBD2,TRBV30,TGTGCCTGGAGTGTGTGGGCGGGGGGGAGCACAGATACGCAGTATTTT,CAWSVWAGGSTDTQYF
TRBJ2-2,few,.,TRBV3-1,TGTGCCAGCAGCCAAGAACGGGGGAGTCTCGCCGGGGAGCTGTTTTTT,CASSQERGSLAGELFF
TRBJ2-5,few,.,TRBV24-1,TGTGCCACCAGTGATCCCCTAGCTGGGGAGACCCAGTACTTC,CATSDPLAGETQYF
TRBJ2-6,few,TRBD1,TRBV7-9,TGTGCCAGCCGCCCGAGGACAGGGGGAGCTGGGGCCAACGTCCTGACTTTC,CASRPRTGGAGANVLTF
TRBJ2-1,few,.,TRBV11-3,TGTGCCAGCAGGGGAATTGGTCATATTCTCAATGAGCAGTTCTTC,CASRGIGHILNEQFF
TRBJ2-1,few,TRBD2,TRBV6-2/TRBV6-3,TGTGCCAGCAGTTACATAGACGTCTCGGGCCTAGCGGGGTTGAGCTCCTACAATGAGCAGTTCTTC,CASSYIDVSGLAGLSSYNEQFF
TRBJ2-4,few,.,TRBV14,TGTGCCAGCAGCCAAGAATCGGTGAGACAGGCATCCCGAATAGCCAAAAACATTCAGTACTTC,CASSQESVRQASRIAKNIQYF
TRBJ2-1,few,TRBD2,TRBV7-9,TGTGCCAGCAGCTTAGGGGCGGGGGGAACCTACAATGAGCAGTTCTTC,CASSLGAGGTYNEQFF
TRBJ1-3,.,.,TRBV12-3/TRBV12-4,TGTGCCAGCAGTTTAGCGGGGGGCGCCGGAGGAAACACCATATATTTT,CASSLAGGAGGNTIYF
TRBJ2-1,many,TRBD2,TRBV18,TGTGCCAGCTCACCACCAGCCAGCGGGGGAATCGATGAGCAGTTCTTC,CASSPPASGGIDEQFF
TRBJ1-1,few,.,TRBV25-1,TGTGCCAGCAGTGACCCAGGGAGAGCTTTCTTT,CASSDPGRAFF
TRBJ2-1,.,TRBD2,TRBV6-2/TRBV6-3,TGTGCCAGCAGTTACCCGGCAGGTAGCGGGGGGGTATATGAGCAGTTCTTC,CASSYPAGSGGVYEQFF
TRBJ2-5,few,TRBD1,TRBV24-1,TGTGCCACCAGTGACCTGACAGGGCCACAGTACTTC,CATSDLTGPQYF
TRBJ2-1,many,TRBD2,TRBV11-2,TGTGCCAGCAGCCGCCTGACACTAGCGGTCGCTTACAATGAGCAGTTCTTC,CASSRLTLAVAYNEQFF
TRBJ2-5,few,TRBD1,TRBV20-1,TGCAGTGCTTTGATAGGGCGGGACAGGGAAGAGACCCAGTACTTC,CSALIGRDREETQYF
TRBJ2-3,.,.,TRBV5-1,TGCGCCAGCAGCGCCTGGGACCCCACAGATACGCAGTATTTT,CASSAWDPTDTQYF
TRBJ2-7,few,TRBD2,TRBV16,TGTGCCAGCAGCCAATCGAGTCTAGCGGGGAATTACGAGCAGTACTTC,CASSQSSLAGNYEQYF
TRBJ2-1,.,TRBD1,TRBV4-1,TGCGCCAGCAGCCTTACGCCGGGACAGGGGGCGCATGAGCAGTTCTTC,CASSLTPGQGAHEQFF
TRBJ1-2,many,TRBD1,TRBV3-1,TGTGCCAGCAGCCTGCCTTCGGGACAGGGTAACTATGGCTACACCTTC,CASSLPSGQGNYGYTF
TRBJ2-2,.,.,TRBV7-2,TGTGCCAGCAGTTGGGTCTCTAACACCGGGGAGCTGTTTTTT,CASSWVSNTGELFF
TRBJ2-1,few,TRBD1,TRBV4-1,TGCGCCAGCAGGCGACAGGGGGCACGGGAGCAGTTCTTC,CASRRQGAREQFF
TRBJ2-3,few,TRBD2,TRBV6-1,TGTGCCAGCAGTGAAGCCATACTAGCGGGGAGCACAGATACGCAGTATTTT,CASSEAILAGSTDTQYF
TRBJ1-5,many,.,TRBV24-1,TGTGCCACCAGTTTAGGGCCAGATCAGCCCCAGCATTTT,CATSLGPDQPQHF
TRBJ2-1,few,.,TRBV28,TGTGCCAGCACCTCCGAATACAATGAGCAGTTCTTC,CASTSEYNEQFF
TRBJ2-7,.,TRBD1,TRBV7-3,TGTGCCAGCAGCCCCGGGACAGGGGGCGCCGAGCAGTACTTC,CASSPGTGGAEQYF
TRBJ2-3,.,TRBD1,TRBV6-4,TGTGCCAGCCGCCTATTAGGGGGCAGAGATACGCAGTATTTT,CASRLLGGRDTQYF